One sample yielded the 15 T cell receptor beta chains listed below, sequenced in a study of blood T cell repertoires in COVID-19. Here immunoSEQ multiplex PCR was the method, and the copy in TCRdb shows in-frame clones only, minus some. Of 150,000 to 200,000 clones listed, around 88% are singletons. The sample was peripheral blood. These receptors all come from a woman aged 25 to 39 with acute or convalescent COVID-19.

This clone occurred a few times. The chain combines TRBV6-2 or TRBV6-3 with TRBJ2-7; a possible D gene is TRBD2 (6 bases). Trimming took 5 bases from V and 3 from J, leaving 20 bases between them. The CDR3 covers 16 residues. Germline V lookup: CDR1 MNHEY, CDR2 SVGEGT. This CDR3 reads CASSPRPGLLNYEQYF. CDR3 bases: TGTGCCAGCAGTCCGCGTCCGGGACTTTTGAACTACGAGCAGTACTTC.

V is TRBV19 and J is TRBJ1-6; D remains ambiguous. CDR3 length: 16 amino acids. Trimming left V 3 bases short and J 10 bases short, with 19 bases between. From germline, CDR1 is LNHDA and CDR2 SQIVND (reference sequence). CDR3 DNA sequence: TGTGCCAGTAGTATGAATGGCATGAGTCCGGGATCACCCCTCCACTTT. This codes for CASSMNGMSPGSPLHF.

This rearrangement joins TRBV19 to TRBJ1-2; TRBD1 aligns across 7 bases. The CDR3 loop spans 15 amino acids. The V segment lost 6 bases and the J segment 5 bases; nucleotides outside the gene matches: 12. Germline V gives CDR1 LNHDA, CDR2 SQIVND (reference sequence). The CDR3 protein is CASRAVGQVLYGYTF. CDR3 sequence (DNA): TGTGCCAGTAGGGCCGTTGGACAGGTCCTGTATGGCTACACCTTC.

The chain combines TRBV28 with TRBJ2-7; no definite D call. The germline CDR1 and CDR2 sequences are MDHEN and SYDVKM. Trimming cost V 4 bases and J 5 bases, with 12 bases left between them. The CDR3 sequence is 13 residues long. The CDR3 DNA reads as TGTGCCAGCAGTTCCCTTGACTCGAACGAGCAGTACTTC. The encoded protein is CASSSLDSNEQYF.

The V and J genes are TRBV28 and TRBJ1-5, with a weak D call TRBD1 (6 bases). V lost 7 bases and J lost 9, with 13 bases in between. Per the germline V gene, CDR1 is MDHEN and CDR2 is SYDVKM. This CDR3 is 12 amino acids long. CDR3: CASMGAIGPQHF. CDR3 DNA sequence: TGTGCCAGCATGGGGGCTATAGGGCCCCAGCATTTT. The full variable domain, its missing parts supplied by reference TRBV28 and TRBJ1-5, is DVKVTQSSRYLVKRTGEKVFLECVQDMDHENMFWYRQDPGLGLRLIYFSYDVKMKEKGDIPEGYSVSREKKERFSLILESASTNQTSMYLCASMGAIGPQHFGDGTRLSIL.

This clone was observed a few times. The V and J genes are TRBV18 and TRBJ2-5; TRBD2 aligns across 7 bases. The length of the CDR3 is 16 residues. With V trimmed by 6 bases and J by 5 bases, 15 bases remained unmatched. Germline values: CDR1 KGHSH, CDR2 LQKENI. CDR3 protein: CASSPLTGGTSETQYF. The CDR3 DNA follows: TGTGCCAGCTCCCCCCTGACGGGAGGTACATCGGAGACCCAGTACTTC. Variable domain in full (rest from reference TRBV18 and TRBJ2-5): NAGVMQNPRHLVRRRGQEARLRCSPMKGHSHVYWYRQLPEEGLKFMVYLQKENIIDESGMPKERFSAEFPKEGPSILRIQQVVRGDSAAYFCASSPLTGGTSETQYFGPGTRLLVL.

The rearrangement joins TRBV5-1 to TRBJ2-4, with D possibly TRBD1 on 6 matching bases. From germline, CDR1 is SGHRS and CDR2 YFSETQ. V lost 6 bases, J lost 0 bases, and 13 bases lay in between. This CDR3 comprises 15 residues. CDR3: CASKGVGVAKNIQYF. In DNA, the CDR3 is TGCGCCAGCAAGGGGGTCGGGGTAGCCAAAAACATTCAGTACTTC.

This clone was seen a few times. The V gene is TRBV29-1, the J gene TRBJ2-1; D gene ambiguous. The V end lost 6 bases, the J end lost 0 bases, and 6 bases lay between the germline ends. Germline V CDR1 and CDR2: SQVTM, ANQGSEA. The CDR3 has 12 amino acids. For the CDR3, the DNA is TGCAGCGTCTTACACTCCTACAATGAGCAGTTCTTC. Translation gives CSVLHSYNEQFF.

The chain has TRBV24-1 and TRBJ2-3; D possibly corresponds to TRBD2 (5 bases). The CDR3 runs to 16 residues. Between the trimmed V and J ends, which lost 1 base and 1 base, there was a span of 11 bases. From germline, CDR1 is KGHDR and CDR2 SFDVKD. CDR3 in amino acids: CATSDFKEARTDTQYF. As DNA, the CDR3 is TGTGCCACCAGTGATTTTAAGGAGGCCCGCACAGATACGCAGTATTTT.

The CDR3 region has the DNA TGCGCCAGCAGCCAAGATCAGAAAGCTAACTATGGCTACACCTTC. It is translated as CASSQDQKANYGYTF. This rearrangement joins TRBV4-1 to TRBJ1-2; D remains unclear. Trimming cost V 0 bases and J 0 bases, with 8 bases left between them. The V gene's germline CDR1 is MGHRA and CDR2 YSYEKL. This CDR3 spans 15 amino acids.

This rearrangement joins TRBV5-1 to TRBJ1-6; 7 bases are a match to TRBD1. Germline V lookup: CDR1 SGHRS, CDR2 YFSETQ. Trimming cost V 0 bases and J 5 bases; bases outside gene matches: 2. There are 15 residues in the CDR3. The CDR3 coding sequence is TGCGCCAGCAGCTTGGCCGGGACAGATAATTCACCCCTCCACTTT. Its protein is CASSLAGTDNSPLHF. The entire variable domain, with the rest obtained from reference TRBV5-1 and TRBJ1-6, is as follows: KAGVTQTPRYLIKTRGQQVTLSCSPISGHRSVSWYQQTPGQGLQFLFEYFSETQRNKGNFPGRFSGRQFSNSRSEMNVSTLELGDSALYLCASSLAGTDNSPLHFGNGTRLTVT.

The chain couples TRBV6-5 to TRBJ1-2, with D hard to call. Per the germline V gene, CDR1 is MNHEY and CDR2 is SVGAGI. V was shortened by 0 bases and J by 4 bases, with 9 bases between the two germline ends. This CDR3 comprises 14 residues. The CDR3 loop is CASSYSVSVYGYTF. The CDR3 region has the DNA TGTGCCAGCAGTTACTCGGTCTCAGTCTATGGCTACACCTTC.

The rearrangement links TRBV13 to TRBJ1-5, with D possibly matching TRBD1 (5 bases). This CDR3 region has 14 residues. From germline, CDR1 is PRHDT and CDR2 FYEKMQ (reference sequence). Deletions cut 4 bases from V and 4 bases from J, with 11 bases between. CDR3 bases: TGTGCCAGCAGCTCCCGACGGACAAATCAGCCCCAGCATTTT. As protein: CASSSRRTNQPQHF.

The J gene is TRBJ2-3, the V gene TRBV13; the D gene is possibly TRBD2 (6 bases). V lost 5 bases to trimming and J lost 5 bases, with 14 bases between them. The CDR3 length is 14 residues. From germline, CDR1 is PRHDT and CDR2 FYEKMQ (reference sequence). The CDR3 loop reads CASSPSPREDTQYF. The DNA of the CDR3 is TGTGCCAGCAGCCCAAGTCCGCGGGAAGATACGCAGTATTTT. The full variable domain, its missing parts supplied by reference TRBV13 and TRBJ2-3, is AAGVIQSPRHLIKEKRETATLKCYPIPRHDTVYWYQQGPGQDPQFLISFYEKMQSDKGSIPDRFSAQQFSDYHSELNMSSLELGDSALYFCASSPSPREDTQYFGPGTRLTVL.

This clone appeared a single time. The chain uses TRBV20-1 and TRBJ2-3; TRBD2 is a possible D gene (6 bases). The CDR3 sequence is 11 residues long. Trimming pared 5 bases from V and 11 bases from J, leaving 14 bases between. CDR1 and CDR2 (germline): DFQATT, SNEGSKA (reference sequence). The CDR3 spells CSAPRETKQYF. The DNA of the CDR3 is TGCAGTGCTCCTCGGGAGACTAAGCAGTATTTT.